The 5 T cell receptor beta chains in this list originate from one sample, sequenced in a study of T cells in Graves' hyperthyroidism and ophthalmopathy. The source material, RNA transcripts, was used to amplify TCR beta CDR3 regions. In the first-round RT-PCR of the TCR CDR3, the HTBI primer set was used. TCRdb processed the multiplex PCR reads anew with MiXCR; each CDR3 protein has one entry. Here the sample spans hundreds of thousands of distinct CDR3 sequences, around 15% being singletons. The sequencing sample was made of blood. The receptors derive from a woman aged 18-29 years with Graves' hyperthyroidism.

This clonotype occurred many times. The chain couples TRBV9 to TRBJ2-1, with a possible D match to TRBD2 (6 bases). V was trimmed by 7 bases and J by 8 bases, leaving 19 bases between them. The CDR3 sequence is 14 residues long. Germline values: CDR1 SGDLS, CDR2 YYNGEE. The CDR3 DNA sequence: TGTGCCAGCGGCCCAGCGTCGGGGGTGGATGAGCAGTTCTTC. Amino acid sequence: CASGPASGVDEQFF.

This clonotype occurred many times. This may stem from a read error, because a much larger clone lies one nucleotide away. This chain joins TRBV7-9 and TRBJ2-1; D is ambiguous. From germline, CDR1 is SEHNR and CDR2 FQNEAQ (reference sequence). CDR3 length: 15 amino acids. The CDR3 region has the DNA TGTACCAGCAGCCCTGCCGGGCGAGAGAACAATGAGCAGTTCTTC. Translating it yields CTSSPAGRENNEQFF.

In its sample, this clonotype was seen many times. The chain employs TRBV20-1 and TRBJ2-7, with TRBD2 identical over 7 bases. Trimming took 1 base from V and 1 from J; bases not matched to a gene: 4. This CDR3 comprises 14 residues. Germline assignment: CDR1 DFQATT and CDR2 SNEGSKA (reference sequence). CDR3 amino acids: CSARVGLGSYEQYF. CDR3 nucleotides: TGCAGTGCTAGAGTCGGACTAGGATCCTACGAGCAGTACTTC.

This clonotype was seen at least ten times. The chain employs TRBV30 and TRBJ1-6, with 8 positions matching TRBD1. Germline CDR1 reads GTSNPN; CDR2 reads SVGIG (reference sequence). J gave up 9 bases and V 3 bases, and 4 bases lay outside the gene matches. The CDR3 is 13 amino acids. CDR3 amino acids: CAWSGQGGSPLHF. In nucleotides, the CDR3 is TGTGCCTGGAGCGGACAGGGAGGTTCACCCCTCCACTTT.

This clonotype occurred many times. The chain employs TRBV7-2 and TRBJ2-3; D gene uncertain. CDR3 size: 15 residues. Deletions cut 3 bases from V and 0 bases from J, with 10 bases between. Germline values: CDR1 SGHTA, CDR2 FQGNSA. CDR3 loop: CASSFSLASTDTQYF. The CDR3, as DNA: TGTGCCAGCAGCTTTTCCCTCGCGAGCACAGATACGCAGTATTTT. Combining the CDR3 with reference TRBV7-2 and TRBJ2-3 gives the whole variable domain GAGVSQSPSNKVTEKGKDVELRCDPISGHTALYWYRQSLGQGLEFLIYFQGNSAPDKSGLPSDRFSAERTGGSVSTLTIQRTQQEDSAVYLCASSFSLASTDTQYFGPGTRLTVL.